The 4 T cell receptor beta chains below were found in one sample sequenced in a study of blood T cell repertoires in COVID-19 (dated by TCRdb to about 2020). Preparation of the library involved the immunoSEQ multiplex PCR assay. The source is immuneACCESS, and TCRdb retained only in-frame sequences with V and J called. Part of the clones is not carried over; for the studies checked, unresolved V genes explain less than half of this, and the remainder is unexplained. The sample records approximately 200,000 clones, roughly nine tenths of which are singletons. Of the sample, around 1.2% falls within the top ten clones. Sequenced: peripheral blood. These receptors all come from a man aged 25 to 45 with acute or convalescent COVID-19.

V gene TRBV19 combines with J gene TRBJ1-5; 7 bases align to TRBD1. From germline, CDR1 is LNHDA and CDR2 SQIVND (reference sequence). Losses at the gene ends were 6 bases for V and 4 bases for J; bases not matched to a gene: 3. The CDR3 contains 13 residues. In nucleotides, the CDR3 is TGTGCCAGTAGGGGACAGCTGAATCAGCCCCAGCATTTT. This translates into CASRGQLNQPQHF.

The chain employs TRBV6-5 and TRBJ2-3; 14 positions agree with TRBD2. The CDR3 is 15 amino acids. With 6 bases clipped from V and 4 bases from J, the junction kept 3 bases outside the gene matches. Germline V lookup: CDR1 MNHEY, CDR2 SVGAGI. This CDR3 is CASRGLAGGADTQYF. CDR3 coding DNA: TGTGCCAGCAGAGGACTAGCGGGAGGCGCAGATACGCAGTATTTT.

The chain employs TRBV3-1 (or the pseudogene TRBV3-2) and TRBJ1-5; D perhaps matches TRBD1 (5 bases). CDR1 and CDR2 (germline): LGHDT, YNNKEL (reference sequence). Trimming took off 5 bases at V and 7 bases at J, with 12 bases between the two ends. This CDR3 region has 13 residues. As DNA, the CDR3 is TGTGCCAGCAGCGACCAGGGATTCCAGCCCCAGCATTTT. This encodes CASSDQGFQPQHF.

V gene TRBV19 combines with J gene TRBJ2-1; tentative D call: TRBD2 (5 bases). CDR1 and CDR2 from the germline V gene are LNHDA and SQIVND (reference sequence). V was pared by 6 bases and J by 4 bases, with 13 bases between. The CDR3 consists of 14 residues. The DNA of the CDR3 is TGTGCCAGTAGGAGGGCGTCCCCATACAATGAGCAGTTCTTC. It codes for CASRRASPYNEQFF.